This record looks at one T cell receptor (beta chain) sequence and its context. What it recognizes is unknown. Germline V lookup: CDR1 MNHEY, CDR2 SVGAGI. This CDR3 is 14 amino acids long. V was trimmed by 6 bases and J by 6 bases, leaving 17 bases between them. This sample was taken from a study of shared clonotypes between healthy human individuals. Study summary: CD4 naive and CD4 memory each took three plates per donor, while CD8 naive took two and CD8 memory one.

Terminally differentiated effector memory CD45RA+ cells were excluded from the naive CD8 cells, which were CD45RO-negative and positively selected for CCR7. Adults of Caucasian background living in Nashville, Tennessee made up all donors. Study-level points and caveats: The study sampled only blood, and tissue repertoires likely differ. Of the naive CD4 clonotypes, 4% to 5% were shared across a few donors.

Sequenced by immunoSEQ multiplex PCR; TCRdb stores in-frame clones only, minus some. Among 2 million to 2.5 million clones, approximately 95% were seen once, and the ten largest hold around 1.1%. Sequenced input: naive CD8+ T cells sorted from blood. This sequence joins TRBV6-5 and TRBJ1-2; the D gene is possibly TRBD1 (6 bases). The TCR originated in a man aged 18 to 35 in good health. This CDR3 is CASRLTERGNGYTF. Here the CDR3 DNA reads TGTGCCAGCAGACTCACAGAGAGGGGGAATGGCTACACCTTC.